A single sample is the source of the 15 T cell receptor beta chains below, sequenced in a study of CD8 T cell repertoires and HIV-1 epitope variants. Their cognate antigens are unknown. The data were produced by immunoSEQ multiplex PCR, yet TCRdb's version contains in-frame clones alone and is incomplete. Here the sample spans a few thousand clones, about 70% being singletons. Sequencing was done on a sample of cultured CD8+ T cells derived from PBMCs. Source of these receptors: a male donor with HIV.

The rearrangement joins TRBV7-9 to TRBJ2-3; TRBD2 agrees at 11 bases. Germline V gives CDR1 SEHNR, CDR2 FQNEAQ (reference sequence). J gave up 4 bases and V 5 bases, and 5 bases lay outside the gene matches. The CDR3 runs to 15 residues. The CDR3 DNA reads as TGTGCCAGCAGCACTACTAGCGGGGGACCAGATACGCAGTATTTT. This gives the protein CASSTTSGGPDTQYF.

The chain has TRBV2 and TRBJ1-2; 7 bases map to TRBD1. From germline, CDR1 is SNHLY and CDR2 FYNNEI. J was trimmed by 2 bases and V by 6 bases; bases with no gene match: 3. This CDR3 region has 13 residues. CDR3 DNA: TGTGCCAGCAGGGGGGGACAGAACTATGGCTACACCTTC. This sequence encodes CASRGGQNYGYTF.

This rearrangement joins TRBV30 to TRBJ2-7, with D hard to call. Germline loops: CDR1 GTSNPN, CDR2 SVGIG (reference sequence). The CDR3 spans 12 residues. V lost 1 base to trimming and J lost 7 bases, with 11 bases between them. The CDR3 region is CAWSAPPREQYF. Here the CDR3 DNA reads TGTGCCTGGAGTGCACCCCCTAGGGAGCAGTACTTC.

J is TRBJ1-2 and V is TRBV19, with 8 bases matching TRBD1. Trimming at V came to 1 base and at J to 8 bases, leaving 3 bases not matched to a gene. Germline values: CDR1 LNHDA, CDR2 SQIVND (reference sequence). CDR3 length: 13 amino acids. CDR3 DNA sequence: TGTGCCAGTAGTATAGGACAGGGGAGAGGCTACACCTTC. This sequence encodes CASSIGQGRGYTF.

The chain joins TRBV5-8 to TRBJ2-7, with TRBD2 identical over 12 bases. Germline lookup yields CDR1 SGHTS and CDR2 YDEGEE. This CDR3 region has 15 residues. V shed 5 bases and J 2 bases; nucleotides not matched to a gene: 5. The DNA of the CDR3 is TGTGCCAGCAGACTTACTAGCGGGAGGACCTACGAGCAGTACTTC. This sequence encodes CASRLTSGRTYEQYF.

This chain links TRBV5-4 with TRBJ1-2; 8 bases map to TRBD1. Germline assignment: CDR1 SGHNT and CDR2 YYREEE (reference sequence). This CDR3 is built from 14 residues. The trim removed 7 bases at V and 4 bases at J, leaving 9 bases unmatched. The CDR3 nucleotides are TGTGCCAGCGGCGGACAGGGAGGCCTCTATGGCTACACCTTC. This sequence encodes CASGGQGGLYGYTF.

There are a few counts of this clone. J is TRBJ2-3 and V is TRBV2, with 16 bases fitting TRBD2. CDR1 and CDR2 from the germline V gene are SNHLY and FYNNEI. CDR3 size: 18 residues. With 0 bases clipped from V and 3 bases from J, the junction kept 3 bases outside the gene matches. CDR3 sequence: CASSEAGLAGGRTDTQYF. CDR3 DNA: TGTGCCAGCAGTGAAGCGGGACTAGCGGGGGGGCGGACAGATACGCAGTATTTT. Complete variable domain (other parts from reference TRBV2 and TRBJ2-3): EPEVTQTPSHQVTQMGQEVILRCVPISNHLYFYWYRQILGQKVEFLVSFYNNEISEKSEIFDDQFSVERPDGSNFTLKIRSTKLEDSAMYFCASSEAGLAGGRTDTQYFGPGTRLTVL.

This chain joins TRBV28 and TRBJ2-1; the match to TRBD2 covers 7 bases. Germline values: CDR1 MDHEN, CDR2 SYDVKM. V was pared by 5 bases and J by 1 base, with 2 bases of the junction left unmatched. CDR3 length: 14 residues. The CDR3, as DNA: TGTGCCAGCAGTCTAGCGGTTTCCTACAATGAGCAGTTCTTC. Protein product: CASSLAVSYNEQFF.

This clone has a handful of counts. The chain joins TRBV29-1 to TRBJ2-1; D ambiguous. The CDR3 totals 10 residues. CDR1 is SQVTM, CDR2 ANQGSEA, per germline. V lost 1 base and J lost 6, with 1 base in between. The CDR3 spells CSVEGNEQFF. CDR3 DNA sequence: TGCAGCGTTGAAGGCAATGAGCAGTTCTTC.

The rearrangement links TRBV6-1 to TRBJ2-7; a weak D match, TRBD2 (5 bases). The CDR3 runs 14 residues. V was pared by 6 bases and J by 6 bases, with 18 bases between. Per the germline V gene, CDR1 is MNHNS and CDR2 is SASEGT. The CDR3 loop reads CASRDLPGLGEQYF. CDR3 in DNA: TGTGCCAGCAGGGACCTTCCGGGGTTAGGCGAGCAGTACTTC.

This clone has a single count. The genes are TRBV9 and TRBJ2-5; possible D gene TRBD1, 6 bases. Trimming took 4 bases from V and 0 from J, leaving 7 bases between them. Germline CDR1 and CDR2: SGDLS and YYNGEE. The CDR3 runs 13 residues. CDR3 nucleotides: TGTGCCAGCAGCCAGGGGAACCAAGAGACCCAGTACTTC. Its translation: CASSQGNQETQYF. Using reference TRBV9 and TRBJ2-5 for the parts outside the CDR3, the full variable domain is DSGVTQTPKHLITATGQRVTLRCSPRSGDLSVYWYQQSLDQGLQFLIQYYNGEERAKGNILERFSAQQFPDLHSELNLSSLELGDSALYFCASSQGNQETQYFGPGTRLLVL.

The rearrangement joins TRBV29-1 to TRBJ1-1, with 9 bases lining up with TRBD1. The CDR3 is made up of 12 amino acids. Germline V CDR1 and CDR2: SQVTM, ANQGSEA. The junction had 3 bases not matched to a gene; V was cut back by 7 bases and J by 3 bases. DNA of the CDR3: TGCAGCGCGAGGACAGGGGACACTGAAGCTTTCTTT. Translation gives CSARTGDTEAFF.

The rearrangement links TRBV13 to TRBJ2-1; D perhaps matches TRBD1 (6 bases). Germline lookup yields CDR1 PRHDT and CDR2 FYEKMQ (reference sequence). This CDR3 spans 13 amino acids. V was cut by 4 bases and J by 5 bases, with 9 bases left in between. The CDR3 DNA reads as TGTGCCAGCAGCTCTACAGGGAACAATGAGCAGTTCTTC. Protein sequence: CASSSTGNNEQFF.

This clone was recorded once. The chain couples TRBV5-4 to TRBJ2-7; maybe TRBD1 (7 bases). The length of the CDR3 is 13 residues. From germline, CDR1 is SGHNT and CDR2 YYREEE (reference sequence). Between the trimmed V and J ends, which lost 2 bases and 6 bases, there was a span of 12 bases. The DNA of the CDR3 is TGTGCCAGCAGCTTCCAGGGGGGATCCGAGCAGTACTTC. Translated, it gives CASSFQGGSEQYF.

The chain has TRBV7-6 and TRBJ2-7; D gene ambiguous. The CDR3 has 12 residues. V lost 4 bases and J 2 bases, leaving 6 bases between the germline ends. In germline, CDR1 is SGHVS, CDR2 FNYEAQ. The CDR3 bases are TGTGCCAGCAGCTCTATGCCCTACGAGCAGTACTTC. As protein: CASSSMPYEQYF.